The sequence of this TCR beta chain was determined in a study of blood T cell repertoires in COVID-19. Study overall: From the United States, Italy and Spain came samples of acute and convalescent COVID-19.

This CDR3 has 15 amino acids. The trim removed 4 bases at V and 5 bases at J, leaving 9 bases unmatched. Germline CDR1 is LGHNA and CDR2 is YNFKEQ. Authors' analysis steps: Reference gene primer amplification in the assay estimated nucleated cell counts. This table comes from immunoSEQ multiplex PCR, and its TCRdb copy is limited to in-frame clones, with some not included. V and J calls and clone size are those listed in that table; D and trimming were worked out from the DNA. The repertoire has about 82,000 clones, about 83% of them found once; the top ten carry about 18%. This receptor was obtained from a woman aged 55-70 years with acute or convalescent COVID-19. This sequence joins TRBV4-2 and TRBJ2-3; 7 bases agree with TRBD2. Sequencing used peripheral blood. DNA of the CDR3: TGTGCCAGCAGCCCACGGACGGCGGGGGTAGATACGCAGTATTTT. Its protein product is CASSPRTAGVDTQYF.